This paragraph reports one TCR beta chain. Its antigen is as yet unknown. These data originate in a study of T cell responses to AZD1222 COVID-19 vaccine. Regarding the study as a whole: White British ancestry dominated among donors, who included more females, and clonal diversity was possibly underestimated. Seropositive status at baseline applied to only six AZD1222 recipients. Along spike, vaccine-associated CD4 TCRs were found throughout, with dominance at 160-218 and 743-854.

Between the trimmed V and J ends, which lost 3 bases and 0 bases, there was a span of 9 bases. The CDR3 has 16 amino acids. Per germline, CDR1 LNHNV and CDR2 YYDKDF (reference sequence). Sequencing used immunoSEQ multiplex PCR; TCRdb keeps in-frame clones, though not all of them. Of more than 110,000 clones listed, more than 70% are singletons. The TCR sequence derives from an adult who received the AZD1222 COVID-19 vaccine. J is TRBJ2-6 and V is TRBV15; D unresolved. This material consisted of peripheral blood, taken 28 days after the second AZD1222 dose. The CDR3 sequence: CATSRGPASGANVLTF. The CDR3 DNA reads TGTGCCACCAGCAGGGGTCCGGCCTCTGGGGCCAACGTCCTGACTTTC.